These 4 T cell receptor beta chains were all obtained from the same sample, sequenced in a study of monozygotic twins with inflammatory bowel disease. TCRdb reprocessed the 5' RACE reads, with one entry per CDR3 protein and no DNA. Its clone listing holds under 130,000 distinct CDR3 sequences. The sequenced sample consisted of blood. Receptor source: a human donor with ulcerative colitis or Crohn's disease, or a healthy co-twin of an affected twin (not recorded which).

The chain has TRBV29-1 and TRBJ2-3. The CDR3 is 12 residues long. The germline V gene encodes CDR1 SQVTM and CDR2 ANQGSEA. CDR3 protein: CSVDYRPDTQYF.

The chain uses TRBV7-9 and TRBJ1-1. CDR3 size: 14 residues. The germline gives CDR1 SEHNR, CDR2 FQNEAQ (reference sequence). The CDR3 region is CASSLDGVNTEAFF.

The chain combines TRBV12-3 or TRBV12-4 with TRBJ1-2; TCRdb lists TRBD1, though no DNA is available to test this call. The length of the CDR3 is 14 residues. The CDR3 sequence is CASSLGQGDYGYTF.

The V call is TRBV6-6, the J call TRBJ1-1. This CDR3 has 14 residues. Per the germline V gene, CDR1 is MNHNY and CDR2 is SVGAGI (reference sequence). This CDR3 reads CASSPEALNTEAFF.